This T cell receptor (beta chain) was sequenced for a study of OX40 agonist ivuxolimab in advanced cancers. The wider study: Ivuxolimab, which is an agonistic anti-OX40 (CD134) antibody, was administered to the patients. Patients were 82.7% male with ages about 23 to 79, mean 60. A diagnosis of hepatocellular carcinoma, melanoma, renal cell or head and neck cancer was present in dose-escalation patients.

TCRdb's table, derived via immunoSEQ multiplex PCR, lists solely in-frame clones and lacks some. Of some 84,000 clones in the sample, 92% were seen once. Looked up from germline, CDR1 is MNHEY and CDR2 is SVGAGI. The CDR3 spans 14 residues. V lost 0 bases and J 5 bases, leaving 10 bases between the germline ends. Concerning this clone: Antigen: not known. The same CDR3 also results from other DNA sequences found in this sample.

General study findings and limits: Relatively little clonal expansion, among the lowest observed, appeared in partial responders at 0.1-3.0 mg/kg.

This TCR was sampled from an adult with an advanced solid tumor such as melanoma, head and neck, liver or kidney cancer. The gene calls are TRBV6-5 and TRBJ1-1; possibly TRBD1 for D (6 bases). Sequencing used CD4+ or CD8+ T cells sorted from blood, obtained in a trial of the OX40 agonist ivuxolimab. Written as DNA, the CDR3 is TGTGCCAGCAGTTACTCGGAAGGGGGGACTGAAGCTTTCTTT. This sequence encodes CASSYSEGGTEAFF.